This T cell receptor beta chain came from a study of OX40 agonist ivuxolimab in advanced cancers. Study summary: Dose-escalation cases comprised hepatocellular carcinoma, melanoma, renal cell or head and neck cancer.

Study-level results: No determination was made of the antigen specificity of the expanded peripheral T cells. Patients with a partial response at 0.1-3.0 mg/kg had among the lowest clonal expansion.

Exclusion of a patient followed from autoimmune disease history or systemic immunosuppression. About this clone: Its antigen is still unknown.

Data came from immunoSEQ multiplex PCR; TCRdb stores just in-frame clones and leaves some out. The sample comprises under 45,000 clones, around 81% of which are singletons, and less than 45% rests with the top ten. Specimen: CD4+ or CD8+ T cells sorted from blood, collected in a trial of the OX40 agonist ivuxolimab. This TCR came from an adult with an advanced solid tumor such as melanoma, head and neck, liver or kidney cancer.

As DNA, the CDR3 is TGTGCCAGCAATAGGGGGGTGCAGGGAGGGTCTGAAGCTTTCTTT. Translation gives CASNRGVQGGSEAFF. J is TRBJ1-1 and V is TRBV27, with a tentative D call TRBD1 (6 bases). CDR1 and CDR2 from the germline V gene are MNHEY and SMNVEV (reference sequence). The germline V and J ends were trimmed by 7 bases and 6 bases, with 21 bases remaining between them. The CDR3 extends over 15 amino acids.